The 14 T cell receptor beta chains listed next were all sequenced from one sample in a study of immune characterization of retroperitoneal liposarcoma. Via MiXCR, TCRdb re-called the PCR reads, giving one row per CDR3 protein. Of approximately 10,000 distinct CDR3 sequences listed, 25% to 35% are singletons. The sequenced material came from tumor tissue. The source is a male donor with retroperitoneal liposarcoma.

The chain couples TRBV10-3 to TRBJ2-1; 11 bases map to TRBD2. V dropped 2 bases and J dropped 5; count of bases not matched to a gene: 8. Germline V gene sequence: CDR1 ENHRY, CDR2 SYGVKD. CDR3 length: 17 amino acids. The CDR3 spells CAISERIAGGNNNEQFF. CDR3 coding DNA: TGTGCCATCAGTGAGAGGATAGCGGGGGGGAACAACAATGAGCAGTTCTTC.

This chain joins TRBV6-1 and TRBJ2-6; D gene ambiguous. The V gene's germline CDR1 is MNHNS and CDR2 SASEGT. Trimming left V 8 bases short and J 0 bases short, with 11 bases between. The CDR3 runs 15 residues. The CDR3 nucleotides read TGTGCCAGCGTGTGGAGTATCTCTGGGGCCAACGTCCTGACTTTC. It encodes CASVWSISGANVLTF.

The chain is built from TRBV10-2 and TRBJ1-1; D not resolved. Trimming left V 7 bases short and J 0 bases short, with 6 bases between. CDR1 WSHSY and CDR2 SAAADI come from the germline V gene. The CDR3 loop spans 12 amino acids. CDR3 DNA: TGCGCCAGCAACCACGTGAACACTGAAGCTTTCTTT. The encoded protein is CASNHVNTEAFF.

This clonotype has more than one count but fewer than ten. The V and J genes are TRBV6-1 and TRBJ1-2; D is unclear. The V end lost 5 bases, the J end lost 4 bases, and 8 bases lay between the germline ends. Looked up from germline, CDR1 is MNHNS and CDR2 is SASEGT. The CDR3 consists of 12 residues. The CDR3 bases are TGTGCCAGCAGTTATTTCCCCTATGGCTACACCTTC. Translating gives CASSYFPYGYTF.

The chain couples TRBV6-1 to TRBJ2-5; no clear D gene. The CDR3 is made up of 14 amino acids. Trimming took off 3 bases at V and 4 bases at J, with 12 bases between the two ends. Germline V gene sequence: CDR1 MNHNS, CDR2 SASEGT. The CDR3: CASSETGSPETQYF. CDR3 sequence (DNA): TGTGCCAGCAGTGAGACGGGCAGTCCAGAGACCCAGTACTTC.

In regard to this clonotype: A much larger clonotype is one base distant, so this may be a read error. This CDR3 is CASRATLEDTQYF. The CDR3 DNA is TGTGCCAGCAGGGCCACCTTAGAGGATACGCAGTATTTT. V gene TRBV6-8 combines with J gene TRBJ2-3; no clear D gene. Germline lookup yields CDR1 MNHGY and CDR2 SAAAGT. The CDR3 loop spans 13 amino acids. V was cut by 6 bases and J by 6 bases, with 13 bases left in between.

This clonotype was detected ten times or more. DNA for the CDR3: TGTGCCAGCACCAACGCGGGGGTGCAGTACTTC. This translates into CASTNAGVQYF. The gene calls are TRBV6-1 and TRBJ2-1; 7 bases are a match to TRBD2. The DNA end is a closer match to TRBJ2-7, so the J assignment may be wrong. The CDR3 length is 11 residues. The germline V gene has CDR1 MNHNS and CDR2 SASEGT.

The CDR3 loop reads CASNQGTEAFF. For the CDR3, the DNA is TGTGCCAGCAACCAGGGGACAGAAGCTTTCTTT. This chain uses TRBV6-5 with TRBJ1-1; a weak D match, TRBD1 (6 bases). The CDR3 sequence is 11 residues long. Germline CDR1 and CDR2: MNHEY and SVGAGI. V was shortened by 7 bases and J by 8 bases, with 11 bases between the two germline ends.

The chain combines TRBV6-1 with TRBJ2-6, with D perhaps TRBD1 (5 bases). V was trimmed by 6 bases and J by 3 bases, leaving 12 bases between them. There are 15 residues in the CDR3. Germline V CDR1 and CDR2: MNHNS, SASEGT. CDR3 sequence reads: CASRKGEGGANVLTF. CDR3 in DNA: TGTGCCAGCAGAAAAGGGGAAGGTGGGGCCAACGTCCTGACTTTC.

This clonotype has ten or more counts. The CDR3 is CASRGFRGEHNEQFF. In DNA form, the CDR3 reads TGTGCCAGCAGGGGATTTAGGGGAGAACACAATGAGCAGTTCTTC. The chain links TRBV6-1 to TRBJ2-1; D possibly uses TRBD1 or TRBD2 (5 bases each). Germline lookup yields CDR1 MNHNS and CDR2 SASEGT. V lost 6 bases to trimming and J lost 5 bases, with 17 bases between them. The CDR3 runs 15 residues.

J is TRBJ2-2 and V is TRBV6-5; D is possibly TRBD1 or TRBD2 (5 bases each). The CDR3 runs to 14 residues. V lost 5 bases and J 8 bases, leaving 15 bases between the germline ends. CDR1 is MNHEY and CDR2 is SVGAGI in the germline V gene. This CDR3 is CASSAAGTRGELFF. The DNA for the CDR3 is TGTGCCAGCAGTGCGGCCGGGACGCGTGGGGAGCTGTTTTTT.

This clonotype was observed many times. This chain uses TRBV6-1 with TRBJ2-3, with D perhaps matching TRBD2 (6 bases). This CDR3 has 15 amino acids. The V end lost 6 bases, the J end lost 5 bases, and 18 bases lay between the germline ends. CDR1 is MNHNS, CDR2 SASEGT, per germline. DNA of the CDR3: TGTGCCAGCAGCCCGAGGGTGTTAGCGGTAGATACGCAGTATTTT. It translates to CASSPRVLAVDTQYF.

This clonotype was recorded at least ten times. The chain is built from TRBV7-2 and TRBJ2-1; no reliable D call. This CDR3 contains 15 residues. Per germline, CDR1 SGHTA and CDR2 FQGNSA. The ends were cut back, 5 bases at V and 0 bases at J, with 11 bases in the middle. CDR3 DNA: TGTGCCAGCAGCCGGACGTCAAGCTCCTACAATGAGCAGTTCTTC. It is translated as CASSRTSSSYNEQFF.

The CDR3 protein is CASSFESSYNEQYF. The CDR3 region has the DNA TGTGCCAGCAGTTTCGAGAGCTCCTACAATGAGCAGTACTTC. The chain combines TRBV27 with TRBJ2-1, with D hard to call. The J call may be wrong; the DNA end is better matched by TRBJ2-7. In germline, CDR1 is MNHEY, CDR2 SMNVEV (reference sequence). This CDR3 comprises 14 residues.